This T cell receptor (beta chain) was captured by sequencing in a study of T cells in localized non-small cell lung cancer. CDR3 length: 15 amino acids. Germline-derived CDR1 and CDR2 are MNHEY and SVGAGI. The V gene end was trimmed by 7 bases and the J gene end by 7 bases; junction bases not matched to a gene: 8. The repertoire was sequenced with immunoSEQ multiplex PCR; TCRdb's copy has only in-frame clones and lacks some. In the table there are approximately 83,000 clones, 88% of which are singletons. The genes are TRBV6-5 and TRBJ2-1; 12 bases are shared with TRBD2. Sequences were derived from peripheral blood, sampled before any cancer treatment. This clonotype originated in a woman aged 40-70 years with stage I squamous cell lung carcinoma. As DNA, the CDR3 is TGTGCCAGCAACCCTAGCGGGGGGGCCGTAAATGAGCAGTTCTTC. The encoded protein is CASNPSGGAVNEQFF.